Listed below are T cell receptor beta chains from one sample, sequenced in a study of T cell responses to AZD1222 COVID-19 vaccine. Libraries were prepared by immunoSEQ multiplex PCR; TCRdb keeps only in-frame clonotypes and omits some of them. This sample has some 130,000 clones; approximately 90% occur once, and the top ten carry about a fifth. The sample here was peripheral blood, taken on day 0 of AZD1222 vaccination. These receptors were obtained from an adult in good health. Each CDR3 is given with its conserved first and last residue.

>TRBV10-3
CAISQQAHSGANVLTF
>TRBV6-2/TRBV6-3
CASSYGAIYMNTEAFF
>TRBV19
CASSSGVSYNEQFF
>TRBV5-1
CASSLRGMNNEQFF
>TRBV30
CAWSRGTLNSPLHF
>TRBV12-2
CASRLAHGQGAPGAFF
>TRBV10-1
CASSESGGKAGGYTF
>TRBV11-2
CASSLGDRPYEQYF
>TRBV2
CASVRDTNTEAFF
>TRBV7-9
CASSGDSLEQYF
>TRBV7-2
CASSIRTGGSRETQYF
>TRBV2
CASSSWTVLETQYF
>TRBV9
CASSVVSGGADTQYF
>TRBV27
CASSLINSGTGGPDTQYF
>TRBV19
CASSIVESGAEAFF
>TRBV20-1
CSAGAGDQPQHF
>TRBV4-3
CASSQLEGRGNGGYTF
>TRBV7-2
CASSLVYNSPLHF
>TRBV3-1/TRBV3-2
CASSQLLAVPYEQYF
>TRBV21-1
CASSSSTLKPQHF
>TRBV7-9
CASSLAQGDQPQHF
>TRBV19
CASNRDSNSGNTIYF
>TRBV30
CAWSVSGGPYEQYF
>TRBV11-2
CASSLDPSGKTNTGELFF
>TRBV11-2
CASTPGTSRTDTQYF
>TRBV9
CASSNGFGGLGYEQYF
>TRBV6-5
CASSPGQGANSPLHF
>TRBV5-1
CASSAGTGGDTLHF
>TRBV4-3
CASSQGGTEQFF
>TRBV27
CASSFAQNQPQHF
>TRBV21-1
CASSNATSGGPSKQETQYF
>TRBV7-9
CASSFGTLNYGYTF
>TRBV3-1/TRBV3-2
CASSQGTITAIYSNQPQHF
>TRBV19
CASSGSGADQPQHF
>TRBV9
CASSAQGAPSYEQYF